Below, one TCR beta chain is given with its context. From germline, CDR1 is LGHNA and CDR2 YSLEER. The CDR3 covers 12 residues. Trimming removed 3 bases at V and 7 bases at J, with 9 bases between. The sample is drawn from a study of blood T cell repertoires in COVID-19. Assay used: immunoSEQ multiplex PCR; TCRdb lists only in-frame clones, some missing. The sample contains fewer than 350,000 clones, approximately 86% of which appear only once. The receptor's source is a woman between 25 and 40 years old who had recovered from COVID-19. The chain couples TRBV4-3 to TRBJ1-1; D may be TRBD1 (5 bases). Input material: peripheral blood. This CDR3 is CASSHGHGEAFF. The CDR3 DNA reads TGCGCCAGCAGCCACGGACACGGTGAAGCTTTCTTT.